The 9 T cell receptor beta chains in this list originate from one sample, sequenced in a study of identical twins. TCRdb reprocessed the 5' RACE reads with MiXCR, giving one entry per CDR3 protein. Here the sample spans around 1.7 million distinct CDR3 sequences, around a third being singletons. Sequences were obtained from cord blood. These receptors came from a newborn girl in good health.

The rearrangement joins TRBV6-5 to TRBJ1-1; a weak D match, TRBD1 (6 bases). Germline lookup yields CDR1 MNHEY and CDR2 SVGAGI. The CDR3 is 15 amino acids. V lost 10 bases, J lost 0 bases, and 18 bases lay in between. CDR3 coding DNA: TGTGCCACGGAGCCGAACAGGGCCGTGAACACTGAAGCTTTCTTT. Amino acid sequence: CATEPNRAVNTEAFF.

A few counts support this clonotype. CDR3 in amino acids: CASSAGTSGFSGANVLTF. CDR3 coding DNA: TGTGCCAGCAGCGCTGGGACTAGCGGATTCTCTGGGGCCAACGTCCTGACTTTC. The gene calls are TRBV5-6 and TRBJ2-6, with 11 bases that match TRBD2. Germline loops: CDR1 SGHDT, CDR2 YYEEEE. J was trimmed by 0 bases and V by 4 bases; bases with no gene match: 6. CDR3 length: 18 residues.

There are a few counts of this clonotype. The chain combines TRBV2 with TRBJ2-5; possible D gene TRBD1, 5 bases. The CDR3 spans 11 residues. Germline V gene sequence: CDR1 SNHLY, CDR2 FYNNEI. Trimming took off 7 bases at V and 5 bases at J, with 8 bases between the two ends. The CDR3 DNA is TGTGCCAGCAACTACAGGGAGACCCAGTACTTC. Protein sequence: CASNYRETQYF.

The CDR3 region has the DNA TGTGCCAGCAGTTCCCTAGCTACCCACGAGCAGTACTTC. As protein: CASSSLATHEQYF. The chain is built from TRBV27 and TRBJ2-4; a possible D gene is TRBD2 (5 bases). The J call is in doubt because the DNA end fits TRBJ2-7 better. CDR1 and CDR2 (germline): MNHEY, SMNVEV (reference sequence). The length of the CDR3 is 13 residues.

For this clonotype: Possible read error: a much larger clone is one base away. This sequence joins TRBV27 and TRBJ2-1; weak D call: TRBD2 (5 bases). This CDR3 has 15 residues. The germline CDR1 and CDR2 sequences are MNHEY and SMNVEV (reference sequence). Trimming shortened V by 1 base and J by 3 bases, and 10 bases separated the two germline ends. The CDR3 nucleotides read TGTGCCAGCAGTTTATTTATCGGACTCTACAATGAGCAGTTCTTC. Its protein is CASSLFIGLYNEQFF.

V and J are TRBV12-3 or TRBV12-4 and TRBJ2-7, with D possibly matching TRBD1 (6 bases). With 7 bases removed from V and 1 base from J, the gap between germline ends came to 17 bases. This CDR3 comprises 15 residues. CDR3 sequence: CASNVHRAGSYEQYF. The CDR3 bases are TGTGCCAGCAACGTACACAGGGCTGGATCCTACGAGCAGTACTTC.

This sequence joins TRBV5-1 and TRBJ2-4; TRBD2 might be the D (6 bases). The CDR3 sequence is 13 residues long. CDR1 is SGHRS and CDR2 is YFSETQ in the germline V gene. Between the trimmed V and J ends, which lost 0 bases and 13 bases, there was a span of 14 bases. The CDR3 DNA reads TGCGCCAGCAGCTTGGGGACTACCCTTGAGCAGTACTTC. Its translation: CASSLGTTLEQYF.

Ten or more counts support this clonotype. The J gene is TRBJ2-3, the V gene TRBV20-1; TRBD2 matches 7 bases. With 3 bases clipped from V and 0 bases from J, the junction kept 0 bases outside the gene matches. Germline V gene data show CDR1 as DFQATT and CDR2 as SNEGSKA (reference sequence). The CDR3 is made up of 13 amino acids. The CDR3 here is CSASGGSTDTQYF. CDR3 bases: TGCAGTGCTAGCGGGGGGAGCACAGATACGCAGTATTTT.

In this sample, this clonotype turned up a few times. The chain employs TRBV10-3 and TRBJ1-6, with D perhaps matching TRBD1 (5 bases). Germline V gene data show CDR1 as ENHRY and CDR2 as SYGVKD. V dropped 2 bases and J dropped 1 base, with 18 bases sitting between them. The CDR3 consists of 19 residues. CDR3 sequence: CAISERPGRMGSYNSPLHF. The CDR3 DNA sequence: TGTGCCATCAGTGAGCGCCCGGGACGGATGGGGTCCTATAATTCACCCCTCCACTTT.